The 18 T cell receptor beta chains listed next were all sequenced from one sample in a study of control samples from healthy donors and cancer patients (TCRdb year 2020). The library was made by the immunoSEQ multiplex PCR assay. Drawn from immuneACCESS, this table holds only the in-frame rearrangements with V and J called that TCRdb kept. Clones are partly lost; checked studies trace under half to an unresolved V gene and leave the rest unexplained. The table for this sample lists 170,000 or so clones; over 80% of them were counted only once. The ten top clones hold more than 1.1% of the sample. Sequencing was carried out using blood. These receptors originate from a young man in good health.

The CDR3 DNA follows: TGCGCCAGCAGCTTGGAGGGTGGGGATTCACCCCTCCACTTT. Protein: CASSLEGGDSPLHF. The chain employs TRBV5-1 and TRBJ1-6; D is uncertain. Germline CDR1 SGHRS, CDR2 YFSETQ. V was clipped by 0 bases and J by 8 bases, with 9 bases between them. The CDR3 consists of 14 residues.

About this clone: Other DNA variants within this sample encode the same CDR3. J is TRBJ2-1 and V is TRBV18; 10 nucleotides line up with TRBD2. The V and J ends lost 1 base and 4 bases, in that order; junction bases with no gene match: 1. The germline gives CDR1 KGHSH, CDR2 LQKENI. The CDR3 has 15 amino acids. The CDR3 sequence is CASSPLAGGYNEQFF. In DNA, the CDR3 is TGTGCCAGCTCACCACTAGCGGGGGGTTACAATGAGCAGTTCTTC.

The DNA of the CDR3 is TGCGCCAGCAGCTTACCGGACAATAGTTACGAGCAGTACTTC. Protein sequence: CASSLPDNSYEQYF. The genes are TRBV5-1 and TRBJ2-7; perhaps TRBD1 as D (5 bases). V was trimmed by 2 bases and J by 4 bases, leaving 13 bases between them. This CDR3 is 14 amino acids long. Per the germline V gene, CDR1 is SGHRS and CDR2 is YFSETQ. The full variable domain, rest sourced from reference TRBV5-1 and TRBJ2-7, is KAGVTQTPRYLIKTRGQQVTLSCSPISGHRSVSWYQQTPGQGLQFLFEYFSETQRNKGNFPGRFSGRQFSNSRSEMNVSTLELGDSALYLCASSLPDNSYEQYFGPGTRLTVT.

CDR3 amino acids: CASSPTSNTEAFF. Written as DNA, the CDR3 is TGTGCCAGCAGCCCGACATCGAACACTGAAGCTTTCTTT. The chain carries TRBV7-3 and TRBJ1-1, with D unresolved. CDR1 is SGHTA and CDR2 is FQGTGA in the germline V gene. V was clipped by 5 bases and J by 1 base, with 8 bases between them. The CDR3 totals 13 residues.

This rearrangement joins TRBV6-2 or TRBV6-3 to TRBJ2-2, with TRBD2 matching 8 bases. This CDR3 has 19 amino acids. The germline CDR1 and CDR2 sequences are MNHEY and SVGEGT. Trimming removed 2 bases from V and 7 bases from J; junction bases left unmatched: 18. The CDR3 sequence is CASSYNSGVLPGVGGELFF. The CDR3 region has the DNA TGTGCCAGCAGTTACAATAGCGGGGTACTACCGGGCGTTGGCGGGGAGCTGTTTTTT.

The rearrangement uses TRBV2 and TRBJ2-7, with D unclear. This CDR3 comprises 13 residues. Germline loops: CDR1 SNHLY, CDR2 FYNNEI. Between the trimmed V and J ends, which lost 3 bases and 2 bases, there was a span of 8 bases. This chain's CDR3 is CASSDALAYEQYF. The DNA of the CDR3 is TGTGCCAGCAGTGACGCTCTGGCCTACGAGCAGTACTTC.

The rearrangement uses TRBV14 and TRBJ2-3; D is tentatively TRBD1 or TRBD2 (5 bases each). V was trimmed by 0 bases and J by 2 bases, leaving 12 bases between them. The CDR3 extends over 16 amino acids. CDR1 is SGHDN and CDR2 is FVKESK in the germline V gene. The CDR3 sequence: CASSQEPGRDTDTQYF. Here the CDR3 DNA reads TGTGCCAGCAGCCAAGAACCGGGACGGGACACAGATACGCAGTATTTT.

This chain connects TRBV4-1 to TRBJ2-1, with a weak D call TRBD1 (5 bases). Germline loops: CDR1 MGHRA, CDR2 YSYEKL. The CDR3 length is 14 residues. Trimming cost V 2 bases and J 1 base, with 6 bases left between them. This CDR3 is CASSQRGSYNEQFF. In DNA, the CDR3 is TGCGCCAGCAGCCAAAGGGGATCCTACAATGAGCAGTTCTTC.

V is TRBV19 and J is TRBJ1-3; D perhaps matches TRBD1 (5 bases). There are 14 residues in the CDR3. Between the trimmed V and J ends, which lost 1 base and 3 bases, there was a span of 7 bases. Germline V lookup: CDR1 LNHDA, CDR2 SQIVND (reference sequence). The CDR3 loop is CASSIAGNGNTIYF. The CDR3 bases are TGTGCCAGTAGTATAGCAGGGAATGGAAACACCATATATTTT.

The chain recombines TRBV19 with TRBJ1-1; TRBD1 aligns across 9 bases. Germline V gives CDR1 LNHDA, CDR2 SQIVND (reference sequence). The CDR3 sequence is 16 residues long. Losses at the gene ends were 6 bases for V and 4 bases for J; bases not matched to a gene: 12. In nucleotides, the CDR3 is TGTGCCAGTAGGGACCCCACAGGGGGCTGGGGCACTGAAGCTTTCTTT. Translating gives CASRDPTGGWGTEAFF.

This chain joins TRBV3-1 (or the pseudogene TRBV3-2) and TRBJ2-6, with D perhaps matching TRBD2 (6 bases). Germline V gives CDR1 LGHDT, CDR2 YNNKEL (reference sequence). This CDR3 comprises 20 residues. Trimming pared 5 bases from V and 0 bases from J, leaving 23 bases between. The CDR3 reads CASSSSRRVPLGSGANVLTF. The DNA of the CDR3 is TGTGCCAGCAGCTCAAGTAGGAGGGTACCCCTTGGCTCTGGGGCCAACGTCCTGACTTTC.

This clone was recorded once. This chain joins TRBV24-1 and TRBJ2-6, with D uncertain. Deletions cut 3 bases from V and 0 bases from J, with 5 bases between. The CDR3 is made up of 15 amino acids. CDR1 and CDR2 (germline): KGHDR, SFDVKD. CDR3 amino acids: CATSDTRSGANVLTF. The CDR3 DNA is TGTGCCACCAGTGATACACGCTCTGGGGCCAACGTCCTGACTTTC.

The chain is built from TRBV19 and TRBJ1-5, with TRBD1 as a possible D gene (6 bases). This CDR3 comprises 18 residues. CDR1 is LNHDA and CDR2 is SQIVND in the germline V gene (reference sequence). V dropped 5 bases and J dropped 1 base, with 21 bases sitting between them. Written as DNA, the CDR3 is TGTGCCAGTAGTTCGGGGGCAGGCTCTACGCGCAGCAATCAGCCCCAGCATTTT. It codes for CASSSGAGSTRSNQPQHF.

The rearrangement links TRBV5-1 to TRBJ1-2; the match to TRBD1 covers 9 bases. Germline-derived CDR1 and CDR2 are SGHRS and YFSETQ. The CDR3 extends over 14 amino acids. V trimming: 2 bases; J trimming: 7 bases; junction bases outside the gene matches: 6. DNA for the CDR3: TGCGCCAGCAGCTTCCGGACAGGGGAGGGTGGCTACACCTTC. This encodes CASSFRTGEGGYTF.

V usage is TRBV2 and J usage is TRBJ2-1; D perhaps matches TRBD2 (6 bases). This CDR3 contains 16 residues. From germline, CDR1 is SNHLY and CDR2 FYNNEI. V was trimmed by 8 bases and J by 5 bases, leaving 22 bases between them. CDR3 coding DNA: TGTGCCAGCCCTCTTCGTGGCGGGGAGCGCAACAATGAGCAGTTCTTC. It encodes CASPLRGGERNNEQFF.

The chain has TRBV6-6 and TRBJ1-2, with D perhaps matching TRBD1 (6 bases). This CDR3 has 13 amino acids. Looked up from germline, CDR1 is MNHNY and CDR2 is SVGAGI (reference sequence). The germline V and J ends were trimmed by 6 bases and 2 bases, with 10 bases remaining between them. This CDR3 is CASSAGTNYGYTF. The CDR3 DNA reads TGTGCCAGCAGCGCCGGGACAAACTATGGCTACACCTTC.

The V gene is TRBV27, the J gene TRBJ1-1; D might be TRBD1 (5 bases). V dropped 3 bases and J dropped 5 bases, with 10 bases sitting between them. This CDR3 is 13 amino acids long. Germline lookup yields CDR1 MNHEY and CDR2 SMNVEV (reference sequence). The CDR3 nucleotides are TGTGCCAGCAGTTTGGGGGAGGAAACTGAAGCTTTCTTT. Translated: CASSLGEETEAFF.

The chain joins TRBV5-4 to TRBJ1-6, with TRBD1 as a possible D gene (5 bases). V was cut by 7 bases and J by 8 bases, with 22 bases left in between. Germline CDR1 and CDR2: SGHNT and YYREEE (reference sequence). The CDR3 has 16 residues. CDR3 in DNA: TGTGCCAGCGGGAGGGTGGAAGGGGTAGGAGATTCACCCCTCCACTTT. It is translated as CASGRVEGVGDSPLHF.